The following is a T cell receptor beta chain sequence with its context. What it recognizes is unknown. Germline CDR1 MGHDK, CDR2 SYGVNS. Germline trimming cut 6 bases from V and 7 bases from J; bases unmatched to any gene: 18. This CDR3 contains 16 residues. TCRdb re-called the reads through MiXCR, storing one row per CDR3 protein. The table has around 300,000 distinct CDR3 sequences, 20% to 30% seen once. These data belong to a study of T cell repertoires in cytomegalovirus infection. Study-wide background: In public TCR beta signatures, there were indications of both CMV infection and matching HLA type. General study results and limits: Individuals carrying CMV plus the relevant HLA were identified by cumulative frequency of public TCR beta families.

The TCR was taken from a human donor in good health (CMV status not recorded). Some clones in this sample may be carry-over from other donors' samples. Input material: PBMCs. V is TRBV25-1 and J is TRBJ2-7; 7 positions agree with TRBD1. CDR3 loop: CASRENEGAGTREQYF. The CDR3 bases are TGTGCCAGCAGAGAAAACGAGGGGGCCGGGACAAGGGAGCAGTACTTC.